The 32 T cell receptor beta chains below come from one sample, sequenced in a study of cytomegalovirus exposure and HLA in healthy donors. This PCR relied on a set of 60 Vbeta primers and 13 Jbeta primers. The repertoire was sequenced with immunoSEQ multiplex PCR; TCRdb's copy has only in-frame clones and lacks some. The profile covers 110,000 to 150,000 clones, with 77% appearing a single time and 3.5% to 5% taken by the ten largest. The sequenced sample consisted of PBMCs. The receptors originated from a male donor in good health and CMV-seronegative.

This clone was counted between two and nine times. This chain connects TRBV6-5 to TRBJ1-2, with D perhaps matching TRBD1 (5 bases). Trimming removed 2 bases from V and 4 bases from J, with 11 bases in between. This CDR3 is 14 amino acids long. Germline V gene lookup returns CDR1 MNHEY and CDR2 SVGAGI. CDR3 nucleotides: TGTGCCAGCAGTTACAAGGGGCTCATCTATGGCTACACCTTC. This codes for CASSYKGLIYGYTF.

This chain links TRBV7-8 with TRBJ1-1; no definite D call. Germline CDR1 is SGHVS and CDR2 is FQNEAQ. This CDR3 contains 15 residues. The germline V and J ends were trimmed by 6 bases and 2 bases, with 16 bases remaining between them. Written as DNA, the CDR3 is TGTGCCAGCAGAGAAAACTATGGCAGAAACACTGAAGCTTTCTTT. This codes for CASRENYGRNTEAFF.

The V and J genes are TRBV2 and TRBJ2-3; D gene unclear. The CDR3 covers 12 residues. The V gene's germline CDR1 is SNHLY and CDR2 FYNNEI. V dropped 5 bases and J dropped 2 bases, with 5 bases sitting between them. The CDR3 is CASSRHTDTQYF. For the CDR3, the DNA is TGTGCCAGCAGTAGACACACAGATACGCAGTATTTT.

This clone came up a few times. The chain is built from TRBV27 and TRBJ2-5, with 8 bases that match TRBD2. There are 15 residues in the CDR3. The germline V gene encodes CDR1 MNHEY and CDR2 SMNVEV (reference sequence). V gave up 8 bases and J gave up 5 bases; unmatched junction bases: 13. The CDR3 sequence is CASGRGGLGKETQYF. CDR3 in DNA: TGTGCCAGCGGCCGGGGGGGCCTTGGGAAGGAGACCCAGTACTTC.

V and J are TRBV29-1 and TRBJ2-5, with 16 bases fitting TRBD2. Per the germline V gene, CDR1 is SQVTM and CDR2 is ANQGSEA. The CDR3 is made up of 17 amino acids. V lost 5 bases, J lost 5 bases, and 11 bases stayed unmatched. Here the CDR3 reads CSVQVGLAGGSRETQYF. The CDR3 region has the DNA TGCAGCGTTCAGGTGGGACTAGCGGGGGGGTCGCGTGAGACCCAGTACTTC.

The table lists this clone with a count of one. This chain joins TRBV5-6 and TRBJ2-1, with D unclear. Germline CDR1 is SGHDT and CDR2 is YYEEEE. Trimming left V 0 bases short and J 2 bases short, with 15 bases between. The CDR3 has 17 residues. CDR3 nucleotides: TGTGCCAGCAGCTTGGATGGAGAGGCGGCAACCTACAATGAGCAGTTCTTC. Translation: CASSLDGEAATYNEQFF.

The J gene is TRBJ2-2, the V gene TRBV5-1; TRBD1 might be the D (5 bases). The ends were cut back, 1 base at V and 3 bases at J, with 13 bases in the middle. Germline CDR1 reads SGHRS; CDR2 reads YFSETQ. The CDR3 has 16 residues. CDR3 bases: TGCGCCAGCAGCTTGAGCCGGACAACCCACACCGGGGAGCTGTTTTTT. This codes for CASSLSRTTHTGELFF.

The count of this clone is one. The CDR3 protein is CSVQFSGNTIYF. DNA of the CDR3: TGCAGCGTGCAGTTCTCTGGAAACACCATATATTTT. This chain uses TRBV29-1 with TRBJ1-3; D is unresolved. From germline, CDR1 is SQVTM and CDR2 ANQGSEA. This CDR3 has 12 amino acids. The ends were cut back, 6 bases at V and 0 bases at J, with 6 bases in the middle.

The chain combines TRBV7-9 with TRBJ2-5; 9 bases are shared with TRBD2. Looked up from germline, CDR1 is SEHNR and CDR2 is FQNEAQ (reference sequence). V trimming: 7 bases; J trimming: 5 bases; junction bases outside the gene matches: 11. The CDR3 is 15 residues long. The CDR3 here is CASTPSGAGGETQYF. CDR3 sequence (DNA): TGTGCCAGCACTCCCTCGGGTGCGGGGGGGGAGACCCAGTACTTC.

The rearrangement joins TRBV5-4 to TRBJ2-5; TRBD2 agrees at 13 bases. Germline CDR1 and CDR2: SGHNT and YYREEE (reference sequence). With V trimmed by 0 bases and J by 1 base, 0 bases remained unmatched. CDR3 size: 16 residues. CDR3 protein: CASSLGTSGSQETQYF. The CDR3 bases are TGTGCCAGCAGCTTGGGGACTAGCGGGAGCCAAGAGACCCAGTACTTC. The complete variable domain, with remaining parts taken from reference TRBV5-4 and TRBJ2-5, reads ETGVTQSPTHLIKTRGQQVTLRCSSQSGHNTVSWYQQALGQGPQFIFQYYREEENGRGNFPPRFSGLQFPNYSSELNVNALELDDSALYLCASSLGTSGSQETQYFGPGTRLLVL.

This clone was recorded once. This CDR3 is CASSPTSGWGNEQFF. In nucleotides, the CDR3 is TGTGCCAGCAGTCCAACTAGCGGGTGGGGGAATGAGCAGTTCTTC. V is TRBV2 and J is TRBJ2-1; the match to TRBD2 covers 9 bases. Germline loops: CDR1 SNHLY, CDR2 FYNNEI. This CDR3 region has 15 residues. Germline trimming cut 5 bases from V and 7 bases from J; bases unmatched to any gene: 9.

CDR3 sequence (DNA): TGCGCCAGCAGCTTTGGCGGGGGGGCCAATAATGAGCAGTTCTTC. Its translation: CASSFGGGANNEQFF. V and J are TRBV5-1 and TRBJ2-1, with 9 bases matching TRBD2. This CDR3 has 15 amino acids. Trimming took 2 bases from V and 7 from J; bases not matched to a gene: 7. CDR1 and CDR2 from the germline V gene are SGHRS and YFSETQ.

The rearrangement uses TRBV7-9 and TRBJ2-1, with D maybe TRBD2 (7 bases). The CDR3 has 17 residues. V was pared by 2 bases and J by 7 bases, with 21 bases between. Per germline, CDR1 SEHNR and CDR2 FQNEAQ (reference sequence). The CDR3 sequence is CASSLLRVLGGGNEQFF. CDR3 DNA sequence: TGTGCCAGCAGCTTACTGAGAGTCCTGGGAGGGGGGAATGAGCAGTTCTTC. The complete variable domain, with remaining parts taken from reference TRBV7-9 and TRBJ2-1, reads DTGVSQNPRHKITKRGQNVTFRCDPISEHNRLYWYRQTLGQGPEFLTYFQNEAQLEKSRLLSDRFSAERPKGSFSTLEIQRTEQGDSAMYLCASSLLRVLGGGNEQFFGPGTRLTVL.

The chain employs TRBV7-9 and TRBJ2-7; 13 bases line up with TRBD2. Trimming removed 2 bases from V and 2 bases from J; junction bases left unmatched: 3. Germline CDR1 reads SEHNR; CDR2 reads FQNEAQ (reference sequence). CDR3 length: 16 amino acids. CDR3: CASSLFGTSGAYEQYF. For the CDR3, the DNA is TGTGCCAGCAGCTTATTCGGGACTAGCGGGGCCTACGAGCAGTACTTC.

This sequence joins TRBV5-6 and TRBJ2-7; D call uncertain. V was cut by 0 bases and J by 1 base, with 11 bases left in between. From germline, CDR1 is SGHDT and CDR2 YYEEEE. CDR3 length: 15 residues. In nucleotides, the CDR3 is TGTGCCAGCAGCTTGGGGCAGGTTTCATCCTACGAGCAGTACTTC. Protein: CASSLGQVSSYEQYF.

This clone was seen a few times. The V call is TRBV6-1, the J call TRBJ1-1, with TRBD1 matching over 7 bases. Germline-derived CDR1 and CDR2 are MNHNS and SASEGT. With 6 bases clipped from V and 0 bases from J, the junction kept 7 bases outside the gene matches. There are 15 residues in the CDR3. The chain's CDR3 is CASRLTGTVNTEAFF. In DNA, the CDR3 is TGTGCCAGCAGGTTAACCGGGACAGTGAACACTGAAGCTTTCTTT.

The chain combines TRBV4-3 with TRBJ1-2, with D possibly matching TRBD1 (5 bases). V lost 0 bases, J lost 6 bases, and 17 bases lay in between. Germline loops: CDR1 LGHNA, CDR2 YSLEER. This CDR3 is 16 amino acids long. The CDR3 coding sequence is TGCGCCAGCAGCCAAGATCGAGGCAGGGTGGGTAATGGCTACACCTTC. It is translated as CASSQDRGRVGNGYTF.

This chain joins TRBV28 and TRBJ2-7, with 8 bases that match TRBD1. Germline CDR1 reads MDHEN; CDR2 reads SYDVKM. V was pared by 5 bases and J by 3 bases, with 9 bases of the junction left unmatched. CDR3 size: 15 residues. The CDR3 DNA sequence: TGTGCCAGCAGTGAACCGGGGACAGGAAACTACGAGCAGTACTTC. This codes for CASSEPGTGNYEQYF.

This chain uses TRBV4-1 with TRBJ1-3; TRBD1 is a possible D gene (5 bases). The CDR3 covers 16 residues. V was pared by 1 base and J by 1 base, with 11 bases between. The V gene's germline CDR1 is MGHRA and CDR2 YSYEKL. CDR3 sequence: CASSQGAGRSGNTIYF. DNA for the CDR3: TGCGCCAGCAGCCAAGGGGCAGGGAGGTCTGGAAACACCATATATTTT.

The chain joins TRBV20-1 to TRBJ2-1; weak D call: TRBD2 (6 bases). The V gene lost 0 bases and the J gene lost 14 bases, with 11 bases spanning the gap. Germline lookup yields CDR1 DFQATT and CDR2 SNEGSKA (reference sequence). The CDR3 runs to 11 residues. The CDR3 loop is CSARDWGDEFF. The CDR3 DNA reads TGCAGTGCTAGAGATTGGGGGGATGAGTTCTTC.

CDR3 sequence reads: CASSPSGGTTEAFF. CDR3 bases: TGTGCCAGCTCACCTTCGGGGGGCACGACTGAAGCTTTCTTT. The chain combines TRBV18 with TRBJ1-1; TRBD1 is a possible D gene (6 bases). This CDR3 spans 14 amino acids. Germline V gene data show CDR1 as KGHSH and CDR2 as LQKENI. V was clipped by 3 bases and J by 5 bases, with 13 bases between them.

This clone was seen only a few times. The chain uses TRBV10-3 and TRBJ2-1, with 14 bases that match TRBD2. Germline values: CDR1 ENHRY, CDR2 SYGVKD. The ends lost 2 bases at V and 0 bases at J; junction bases unmatched: 6. CDR3 size: 19 residues. CDR3 DNA: TGTGCCATCAGTGAGGGGACTAGCGGGGGTTTCAGCTCCTACAATGAGCAGTTCTTC. Encoded protein: CAISEGTSGGFSSYNEQFF.

This chain links TRBV11-3 with TRBJ1-1, with D possibly TRBD1 on 6 matching bases. This CDR3 comprises 15 residues. Germline V lookup: CDR1 SGHNT, CDR2 YENEEA. V was pared by 2 bases and J by 4 bases, with 14 bases between. The CDR3 region has the DNA TGTGCCAGCAGCTTATCTGCAGGGGATAGCACTGAAGCTTTCTTT. Protein sequence: CASSLSAGDSTEAFF. Based on the CDR3 plus reference TRBV11-3 and TRBJ1-1, the full variable domain is EAGVVQSPRYKIIEKKQPVAFWCNPISGHNTLYWYLQNLGQGPELLIRYENEEAVDDSQLPKDRFSAERLKGVDSTLKIQPAELGDSAVYLCASSLSAGDSTEAFFGQGTRLTVV.

This clone showed up just once. This sequence joins TRBV29-1 and TRBJ2-2; perhaps TRBD1 as D (5 bases). From germline, CDR1 is SQVTM and CDR2 ANQGSEA. With 4 bases removed from V and 0 bases from J, the gap between germline ends came to 12 bases. This CDR3 spans 15 amino acids. This chain's CDR3 is CSVVFRGSNTGELFF. The CDR3 nucleotides read TGCAGCGTTGTATTTAGGGGTTCGAACACCGGGGAGCTGTTTTTT.

The count of this clone is one. The chain is built from TRBV7-9 and TRBJ1-1, with no clear D. CDR1 is SEHNR, CDR2 FQNEAQ, per germline (reference sequence). CDR3 length: 13 residues. V was cut by 6 bases and J by 1 base, with 9 bases left in between. The CDR3 reads CASRTNGNTEAFF. The CDR3 DNA reads TGTGCCAGCAGAACTAATGGGAACACTGAAGCTTTCTTT.

This clone appeared a single time. The rearrangement joins TRBV7-2 to TRBJ1-2; TRBD1 matches at 7 bases. The germline V gene has CDR1 SGHTA and CDR2 FQGNSA. J lost 5 bases, V lost 3 bases, and 3 bases had no gene match. The CDR3 is made up of 13 amino acids. The CDR3 reads CASSLDRSYGYTF. The CDR3 region has the DNA TGTGCCAGCAGCTTGGACAGGTCGTATGGCTACACCTTC.

This clone was seen more than once but under ten times. CDR3 amino acids: CASSEALRGWRFF. CDR3 coding DNA: TGTGCCAGCAGTGAAGCGCTTCGAGGGTGGCGGTTCTTC. The chain recombines TRBV2 with TRBJ2-1, with D tentatively TRBD2 (5 bases). The V end was cut by 0 bases, the J end by 15 bases, with 15 bases between. Germline V gives CDR1 SNHLY, CDR2 FYNNEI. The CDR3 totals 13 residues.

The chain recombines TRBV4-2 with TRBJ2-2, with D perhaps matching TRBD1 (7 bases). V gave up 7 bases and J gave up 6 bases, with 15 bases separating them. The germline CDR1 and CDR2 sequences are LGHNA and YNFKEQ. There are 14 residues in the CDR3. CDR3 loop: CASKRQGGSGELFF. CDR3 bases: TGTGCCAGCAAGCGACAGGGAGGTTCCGGGGAGCTGTTTTTT.

V is TRBV27 and J is TRBJ1-2; D possibly corresponds to TRBD1 (6 bases). CDR3 length: 17 residues. V was clipped by 5 bases and J by 3 bases, with 22 bases between them. CDR1 is MNHEY, CDR2 SMNVEV, per germline (reference sequence). CDR3 bases: TGTGCCAGCAGTCCAGATGGTGCAGGGGCGTGGGACTATGGCTACACCTTC. Amino acids: CASSPDGAGAWDYGYTF.

This clone was seen once. J is TRBJ2-7 and V is TRBV7-2; D possibly corresponds to TRBD2 (6 bases). Looked up from germline, CDR1 is SGHTA and CDR2 is FQGNSA. Trimming pared 1 base from V and 2 bases from J, leaving 18 bases between. There are 17 residues in the CDR3. CDR3 region: CASSLGGSRSGAYEQYF. CDR3 DNA sequence: TGTGCCAGCAGCTTAGGTGGGAGTCGGTCGGGGGCCTACGAGCAGTACTTC.

This clone appeared a single time. This chain connects TRBV5-8 to TRBJ2-1, with 7 bases aligning to TRBD2. CDR1 and CDR2 from the germline V gene are SGHTS and YDEGEE. This CDR3 region has 15 residues. J was trimmed by 8 bases and V by 1 base; bases with no gene match: 9. DNA for the CDR3: TGTGCCAGCAGCTTGTCGTCTAGCGGTAGGCATGAGCAGTTCTTC. This sequence encodes CASSLSSSGRHEQFF.

The V and J genes are TRBV6-4 and TRBJ1-2, with 9 positions matching TRBD1. CDR3 size: 15 residues. Germline trimming cut 4 bases from V and 4 bases from J; bases unmatched to any gene: 7. Germline CDR1 reads MRHNA; CDR2 reads SNTAGT. The CDR3 region is CASSVNSGQGYGYTF. The CDR3 DNA follows: TGTGCCAGCAGTGTCAACTCGGGACAGGGCTATGGCTACACCTTC.